The rows below give T cell receptor beta chains drawn from one sample of a study of T cell clonotyping in hematopoietic cell transplantation. Produced via immunoSEQ multiplex PCR; TCRdb's table is partial and in-frame only. The sample has 5,500 to 6,000 clones; under 95% are singletons. The sequenced sample was peripheral blood mononuclear cells, obtained 100 days after allogeneic stem cell transplant. These receptors were collected from a female patient aged 50-65 years who had an allogeneic stem cell transplant from a related donor, so the T cells may come from the graft donor. Some clones in this sample may be carry-over from other donors' samples. Each CDR3 is given with its conserved first and last residue. Each record gives: CDR3 length, J gene, D gene, V gene, clone size, CDR3 protein, CDR3 DNA. D genes are given only for firm matches. A clone size is listed for some rows: how often the clone was seen (once, few, many), or a class if it is expanded.

cdr3_length: 12
j_call: TRBJ2-7
d_call: -
v_call: TRBV7-9
clone_size: once
cdr3_aa: CASSTFGYEQYF
cdr3_nt: TGTGCCAGCAGCACCTTTGGTTACGAGCAGTACTTC

cdr3_length: 15
j_call: TRBJ1-4
d_call: -
v_call: TRBV4-2
clone_size: -
cdr3_aa: CASSPRGETQAELFF
cdr3_nt: TGTGCCAGCAGCCCAAGGGGAGAGACACAGGCGGAACTGTTTTTT

cdr3_length: 15
j_call: TRBJ2-5
d_call: TRBD1
v_call: TRBV6-6
clone_size: -
cdr3_aa: CASSSHGRGQETQYF
cdr3_nt: TGTGCCAGCAGTAGCCATGGCAGGGGGCAAGAGACCCAGTACTTC

cdr3_length: 14
j_call: TRBJ2-3
d_call: -
v_call: TRBV9
clone_size: -
cdr3_aa: CASSPAPGTDTQYF
cdr3_nt: TGTGCCAGCAGCCCTGCACCTGGCACAGATACGCAGTATTTT

cdr3_length: 14
j_call: TRBJ1-2
d_call: -
v_call: TRBV2
clone_size: -
cdr3_aa: CASPRRWDLYGYTF
cdr3_nt: TGTGCCAGCCCCCGTAGATGGGACCTTTATGGCTACACCTTC

cdr3_length: 13
j_call: TRBJ1-1
d_call: -
v_call: TRBV29-1
clone_size: -
cdr3_aa: CSVERTDRTEAFF
cdr3_nt: TGCAGCGTTGAACGGACGGACCGCACTGAAGCTTTCTTT

cdr3_length: 19
j_call: TRBJ1-4
d_call: TRBD1
v_call: TRBV27
clone_size: once
cdr3_aa: CARGQAAYSTELTNEKLFF
cdr3_nt: TGTGCCAGGGGACAGGCTGCTTACTCTACAGAATTAACTAATGAAAAACTGTTTTTT

cdr3_length: 18
j_call: TRBJ1-5
d_call: TRBD1
v_call: TRBV5-6
clone_size: -
cdr3_aa: CASSLADQGGNSNQPQHF
cdr3_nt: TGTGCCAGCAGCTTGGCCGATCAGGGGGGAAATAGCAATCAGCCCCAGCATTTT

cdr3_length: 16
j_call: TRBJ2-5
d_call: -
v_call: TRBV5-4
clone_size: -
cdr3_aa: CASSLDVARTQETQYF
cdr3_nt: TGTGCCAGCAGCTTGGACGTTGCGCGTACCCAAGAGACCCAGTACTTC

cdr3_length: 14
j_call: TRBJ2-5
d_call: -
v_call: TRBV5-4
clone_size: -
cdr3_aa: CASSPMGDGETQYF
cdr3_nt: TGTGCCAGCAGCCCGATGGGGGATGGGGAGACCCAGTACTTC

cdr3_length: 17
j_call: TRBJ2-1
d_call: TRBD2
v_call: TRBV7-2
clone_size: -
cdr3_aa: CASSHRRKRGFADEQFF
cdr3_nt: TGTGCCAGCAGCCATCGTCGGAAGCGGGGGTTCGCGGATGAGCAGTTCTTC

cdr3_length: 15
j_call: TRBJ2-6
d_call: -
v_call: TRBV28
clone_size: -
cdr3_aa: CASSLRGTGANVLTF
cdr3_nt: TGTGCCAGCAGTTTAAGGGGGACTGGGGCCAACGTCCTGACTTTC

cdr3_length: 18
j_call: TRBJ1-2
d_call: -
v_call: TRBV4-3
clone_size: -
cdr3_aa: CASSQVRLQQGQFYGYTF
cdr3_nt: TGCGCCAGCAGCCAAGTTCGGCTCCAACAGGGCCAGTTTTATGGCTACACCTTC

cdr3_length: 15
j_call: TRBJ1-5
d_call: -
v_call: TRBV4-3
clone_size: once
cdr3_aa: CASSAQGYSNQPQHF
cdr3_nt: TGCGCCAGCAGCGCACAGGGTTATAGCAATCAGCCCCAGCATTTT

cdr3_length: 14
j_call: TRBJ1-5
d_call: TRBD1
v_call: TRBV28
clone_size: -
cdr3_aa: CASTGTVIGQPQHF
cdr3_nt: TGTGCCAGCACCGGGACAGTGATAGGTCAGCCCCAGCATTTT

cdr3_length: 15
j_call: TRBJ2-7
d_call: -
v_call: TRBV4-1
clone_size: -
cdr3_aa: CASSQDWTAPYEQYF
cdr3_nt: TGCGCCAGCAGCCAAGACTGGACAGCTCCCTACGAGCAGTACTTC

cdr3_length: 16
j_call: TRBJ1-2
d_call: TRBD1
v_call: TRBV18
clone_size: -
cdr3_aa: CASSPNPGQASYGYTF
cdr3_nt: TGTGCCAGCTCACCCAACCCGGGACAGGCGTCCTATGGCTACACCTTC

cdr3_length: 14
j_call: TRBJ1-6
d_call: -
v_call: TRBV21-1
clone_size: -
cdr3_aa: CASTGGGQNSPLHF
cdr3_nt: TGTGCCAGCACCGGAGGGGGCCAAAATTCACCCCTCCACTTT

cdr3_length: 15
j_call: TRBJ2-1
d_call: -
v_call: TRBV6-6
clone_size: -
cdr3_aa: CASSYEKGSYNEQFF
cdr3_nt: TGTGCCAGCAGTTACGAGAAGGGCTCCTACAATGAGCAGTTCTTC

cdr3_length: 16
j_call: TRBJ2-7
d_call: TRBD1
v_call: TRBV11-2
clone_size: -
cdr3_aa: CASSLGHRGSSYEQYF
cdr3_nt: TGTGCCAGCAGCTTAGGGCACAGGGGGAGCTCCTACGAGCAGTACTTC

cdr3_length: 11
j_call: TRBJ2-7
d_call: -
v_call: TRBV2
clone_size: -
cdr3_aa: CASLRGYEQYF
cdr3_nt: TGTGCCAGCCTGAGGGGCTACGAGCAGTACTTC

cdr3_length: 13
j_call: TRBJ2-1
d_call: -
v_call: TRBV5-1
clone_size: -
cdr3_aa: CASSVITSEMAFF
cdr3_nt: TGCGCCAGCAGCGTTATTACATCAGAGATGGCGTTCTTC

cdr3_length: 14
j_call: TRBJ1-2
d_call: TRBD1
v_call: TRBV6-5
clone_size: few
cdr3_aa: CASSTSGTGSRYTF
cdr3_nt: TGTGCCAGCAGTACTTCCGGGACAGGGAGTCGCTACACCTTC

cdr3_length: 14
j_call: TRBJ2-1
d_call: TRBD2
v_call: TRBV10-3
clone_size: -
cdr3_aa: CAIRTGGGPNEQFF
cdr3_nt: TGTGCCATCAGGACCGGGGGAGGGCCGAATGAGCAGTTCTTC

cdr3_length: 16
j_call: TRBJ1-2
d_call: -
v_call: TRBV7-3
clone_size: -
cdr3_aa: CASSPNAVQGFYGYTF
cdr3_nt: TGTGCCAGCAGCCCAAACGCCGTCCAGGGTTTCTATGGCTACACCTTC

cdr3_length: 15
j_call: TRBJ1-3
d_call: TRBD1
v_call: TRBV2
clone_size: once
cdr3_aa: CASNQQGAAGNTIYF
cdr3_nt: TGTGCCAGCAATCAACAGGGGGCGGCTGGAAACACCATATATTTT

cdr3_length: 18
j_call: TRBJ1-2
d_call: TRBD1
v_call: TRBV10-3
clone_size: -
cdr3_aa: CAISESGRTKDRVFGYTF
cdr3_nt: TGTGCCATCAGTGAGTCAGGCAGGACTAAGGACAGGGTTTTTGGCTACACCTTC

cdr3_length: 14
j_call: TRBJ2-7
d_call: -
v_call: TRBV2
clone_size: -
cdr3_aa: CASRTGMSSYEQYF
cdr3_nt: TGTGCCAGCAGAACAGGGATGAGCTCCTACGAGCAGTACTTC

cdr3_length: 16
j_call: TRBJ2-3
d_call: TRBD2
v_call: TRBV10-3
clone_size: -
cdr3_aa: CAISDASGGAGDTQYF
cdr3_nt: TGTGCCATCAGTGATGCTAGCGGGGGGGCCGGAGATACGCAGTATTTT

cdr3_length: 12
j_call: TRBJ1-1
d_call: -
v_call: TRBV28
clone_size: -
cdr3_aa: CASSLANTEAFF
cdr3_nt: TGTGCCAGCAGCCTAGCGAACACTGAAGCTTTCTTT

cdr3_length: 16
j_call: TRBJ1-5
d_call: -
v_call: TRBV16
clone_size: -
cdr3_aa: CASSQFVTGGNQPQHF
cdr3_nt: TGTGCCAGCAGCCAATTTGTGACAGGCGGCAATCAGCCCCAGCATTTT

cdr3_length: 13
j_call: TRBJ1-6
d_call: -
v_call: TRBV30
clone_size: -
cdr3_aa: CAWSRIGISPLHF
cdr3_nt: TGTGCCTGGTCTAGGATAGGCATTTCACCCCTCCACTTT

cdr3_length: 16
j_call: TRBJ2-7
d_call: TRBD1
v_call: TRBV11-1
clone_size: -
cdr3_aa: CASSPGGTGYSYEQYF
cdr3_nt: TGTGCCAGCAGCCCAGGGGGGACAGGGTATTCCTACGAGCAGTACTTC

cdr3_length: 13
j_call: TRBJ2-1
d_call: -
v_call: TRBV7-8
clone_size: -
cdr3_aa: CASSLGTYNEQFF
cdr3_nt: TGTGCCAGCAGCTTAGGGACCTACAATGAGCAGTTCTTC

cdr3_length: 17
j_call: TRBJ2-3
d_call: TRBD2
v_call: TRBV29-1
clone_size: -
cdr3_aa: CSVERGGAGASTDTQYF
cdr3_nt: TGCAGCGTTGAAAGGGGAGGGGCGGGAGCTAGCACAGATACGCAGTATTTT

cdr3_length: 14
j_call: TRBJ2-3
d_call: -
v_call: TRBV5-6
clone_size: -
cdr3_aa: CASSLGVGTDTQYF
cdr3_nt: TGTGCCAGCAGCTTGGGTGTAGGGACAGATACGCAGTATTTT

cdr3_length: 12
j_call: TRBJ1-6
d_call: -
v_call: TRBV6-4
clone_size: -
cdr3_aa: CASSDSGSPLHF
cdr3_nt: TGTGCCAGCAGTGACTCTGGGTCACCCCTCCACTTT

cdr3_length: 14
j_call: TRBJ1-5
d_call: -
v_call: TRBV19
clone_size: -
cdr3_aa: CASTKNLGNQPQHF
cdr3_nt: TGTGCCAGTACCAAAAATTTGGGCAATCAGCCCCAGCATTTT

cdr3_length: 15
j_call: TRBJ1-1
d_call: -
v_call: TRBV5-6
clone_size: -
cdr3_aa: CASSLGPVGYTEAFF
cdr3_nt: TGTGCCAGCAGCTTAGGACCGGTTGGATACACTGAAGCTTTCTTT

cdr3_length: 14
j_call: TRBJ1-4
d_call: -
v_call: TRBV4-3
clone_size: -
cdr3_aa: CASSQNRAQEKLFF
cdr3_nt: TGCGCCAGCAGCCAGAACAGGGCCCAAGAAAAACTGTTTTTT

cdr3_length: 15
j_call: TRBJ1-5
d_call: TRBD1
v_call: TRBV6-5
clone_size: -
cdr3_aa: CASSPGQGFRQPQHF
cdr3_nt: TGTGCCAGCAGTCCGGGACAGGGGTTCAGGCAGCCCCAGCATTTT